This T cell receptor beta chain originates from a study of quantifying T cell responses using KT2 cells. Looking at the study overall: cDNA was made from DNase-treated RNA using alpha and beta constant primers.

A single-stranded UMI oligo with SP2 sequence was ligated to cDNA 3' ends. An equimolar mix of RC1.1 and RC1.2 primed the beta chain across TRBC1 and TRBC2. TCRdb re-derived calls from the UMI-ligation and nested PCR reads in MiXCR, one entry per CDR3 protein. The table includes tens of thousands of distinct CDR3 sequences, around a tenth detected once. Study-level findings and limits: Counts of KT2 alpha and beta sequences rose linearly with the number of KT2 cells added.

Points on this clonotype: Its antigen is unidentified.

KT2, a clone with a known TCR, was spiked into unfractionated PBMC. Source material: PBMCs spiked with cells of the T cell clone KT2. This TCR was sampled from a human donor.

Here the CDR3 reads CASSYPIGMGTDTQYF. The CDR3 DNA sequence: TGTGCCAGCAGCTACCCAATAGGGATGGGCACAGATACGCAGTATTTT. The chain joins TRBV7-8 to TRBJ2-3; D is unresolved. This CDR3 is 16 amino acids long. V was clipped by 4 bases and J by 1 base, with 15 bases between them. Looked up from germline, CDR1 is SGHVS and CDR2 is FQNEAQ.